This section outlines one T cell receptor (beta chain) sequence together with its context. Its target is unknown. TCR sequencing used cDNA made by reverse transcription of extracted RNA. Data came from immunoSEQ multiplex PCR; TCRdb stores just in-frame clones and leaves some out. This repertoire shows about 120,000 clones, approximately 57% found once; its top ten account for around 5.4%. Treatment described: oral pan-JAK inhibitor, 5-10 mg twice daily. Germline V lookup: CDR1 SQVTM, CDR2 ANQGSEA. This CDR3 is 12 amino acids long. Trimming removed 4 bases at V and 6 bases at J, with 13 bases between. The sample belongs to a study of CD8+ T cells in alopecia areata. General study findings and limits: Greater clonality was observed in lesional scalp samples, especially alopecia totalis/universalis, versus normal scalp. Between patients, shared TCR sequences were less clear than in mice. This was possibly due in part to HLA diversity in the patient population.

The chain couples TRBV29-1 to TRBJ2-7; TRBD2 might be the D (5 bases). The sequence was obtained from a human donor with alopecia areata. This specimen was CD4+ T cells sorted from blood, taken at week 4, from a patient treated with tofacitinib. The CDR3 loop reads CSVAHGVSEQYF. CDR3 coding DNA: TGCAGCGTTGCCCACGGGGTATCCGAGCAGTACTTC.